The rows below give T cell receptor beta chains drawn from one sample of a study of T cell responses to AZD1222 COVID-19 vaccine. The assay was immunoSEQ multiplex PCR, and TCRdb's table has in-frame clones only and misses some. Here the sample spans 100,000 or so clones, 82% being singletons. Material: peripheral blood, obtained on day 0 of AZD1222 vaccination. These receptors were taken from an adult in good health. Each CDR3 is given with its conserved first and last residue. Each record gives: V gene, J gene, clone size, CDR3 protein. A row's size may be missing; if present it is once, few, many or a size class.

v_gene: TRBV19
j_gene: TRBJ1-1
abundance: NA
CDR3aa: CASSNRAPEAFF

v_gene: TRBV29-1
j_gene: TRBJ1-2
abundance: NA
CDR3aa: CSVLPGRGNGGNYGYTF

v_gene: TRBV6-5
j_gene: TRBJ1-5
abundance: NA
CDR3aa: CASSRERDKPQHF

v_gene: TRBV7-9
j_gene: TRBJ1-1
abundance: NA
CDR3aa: CASSTEGVRTEAFF

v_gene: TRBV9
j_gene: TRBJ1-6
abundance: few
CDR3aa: CASSVVSFNSPLHF

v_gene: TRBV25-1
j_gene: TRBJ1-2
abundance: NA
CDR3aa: CASSPLGAPLVGYGYTF

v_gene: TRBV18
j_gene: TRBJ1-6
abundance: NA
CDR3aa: CASSDEGGNSPLHF

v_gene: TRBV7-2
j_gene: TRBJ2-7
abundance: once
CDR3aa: CASSLAGQPYEQYF

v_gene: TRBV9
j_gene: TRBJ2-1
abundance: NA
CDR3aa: CASSVAGTSGYNEQFF

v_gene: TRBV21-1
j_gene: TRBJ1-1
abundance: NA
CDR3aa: CASSKGGQVLNTEAFF

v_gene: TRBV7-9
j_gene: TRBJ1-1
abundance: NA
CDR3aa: CASRLAGSKDTEAFF

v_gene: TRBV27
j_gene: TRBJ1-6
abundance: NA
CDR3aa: CASRGGTGLNSPLHF

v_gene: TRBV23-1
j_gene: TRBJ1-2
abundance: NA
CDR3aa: CASSPNSTGGSPPF

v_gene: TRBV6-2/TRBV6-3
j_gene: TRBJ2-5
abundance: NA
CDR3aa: CASSYGVEPQETQYF

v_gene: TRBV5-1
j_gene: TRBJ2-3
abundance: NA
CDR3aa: CASSTTSGGTDTQYF

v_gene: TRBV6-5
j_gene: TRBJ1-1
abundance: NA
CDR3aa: CASSRNTEAFF

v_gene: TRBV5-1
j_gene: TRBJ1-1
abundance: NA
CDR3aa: CASSLVGRGGEAFF

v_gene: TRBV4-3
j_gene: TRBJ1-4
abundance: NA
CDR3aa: CASSQETGLTNEKLFF

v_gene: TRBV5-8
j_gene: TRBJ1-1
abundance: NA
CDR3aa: CASIIQGALNTEAFF

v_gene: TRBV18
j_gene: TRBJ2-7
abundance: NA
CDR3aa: CASSPLPLGPTAYEQYF

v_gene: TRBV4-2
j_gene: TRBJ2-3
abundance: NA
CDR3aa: CASSQGAGGTDTQYF

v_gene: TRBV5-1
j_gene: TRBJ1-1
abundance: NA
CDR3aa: CASSPAPTRFGTEAFF

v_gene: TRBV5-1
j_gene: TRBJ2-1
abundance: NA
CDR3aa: CASSSAGTGDNEQFF

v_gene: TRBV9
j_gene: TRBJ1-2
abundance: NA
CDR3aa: CASRKRFGMGYGYTF

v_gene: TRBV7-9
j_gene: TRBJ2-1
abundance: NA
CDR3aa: CASSRGQYNEQFF

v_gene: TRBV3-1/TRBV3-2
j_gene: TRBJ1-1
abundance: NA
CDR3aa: CASSRGREAFF

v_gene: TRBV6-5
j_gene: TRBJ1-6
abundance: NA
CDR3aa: CASSYQQGNSPLHF

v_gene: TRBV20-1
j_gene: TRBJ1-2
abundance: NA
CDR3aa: CSAGSDHGYTF

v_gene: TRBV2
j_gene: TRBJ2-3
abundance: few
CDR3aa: CASAKGPPTTDTQYF

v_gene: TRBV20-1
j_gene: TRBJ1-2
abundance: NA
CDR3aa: CSAKDLYGYTF

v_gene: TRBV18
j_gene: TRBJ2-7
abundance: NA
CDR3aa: CASSPLGTGVYLYEQYF

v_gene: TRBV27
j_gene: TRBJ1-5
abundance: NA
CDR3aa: CASSSSTGRNQPQHF

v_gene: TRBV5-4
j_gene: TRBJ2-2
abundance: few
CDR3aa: CASSLGRSTGELFF

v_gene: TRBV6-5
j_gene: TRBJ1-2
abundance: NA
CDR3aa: CASTGDGYTF

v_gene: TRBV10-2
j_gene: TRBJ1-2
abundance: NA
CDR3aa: CASSEVITALGGEGYTF

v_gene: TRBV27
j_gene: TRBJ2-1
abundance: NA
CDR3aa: CASSPLLSGGHNEQFF